The entry below describes one TCR beta chain. No antigen is known for it. This sample stems from a study of cytomegalovirus exposure and HLA in healthy donors. About the research overall: Genotyping of roughly 400 donors showed that 65% to 90% belonged to the Caucasian-associated ancestry cluster.

Germline CDR1 SGHRS, CDR2 YFSETQ. The CDR3 sequence is 13 residues long. V lost 2 bases to trimming and J lost 4 bases, with 9 bases between them. Primers for the PCR totalled 60 Vbeta and 13 Jbeta. Clones were read by immunoSEQ multiplex PCR, and TCRdb kept only the in-frame ones, dropping some. In the table there are around 140,000 clones, around 82% of which are singletons. Study outcomes and limitations: Most of the CMV-associated TCR beta chains (in a later analysis) appeared to be HLA-restricted.

This TCR was recovered from a man in his forties or fifties in good health and CMV-seronegative. The chain has TRBV5-1 and TRBJ1-2; TRBD1 might be the D (6 bases). Sequenced material: PBMCs. For the CDR3, the DNA is TGCGCCAGCAGCTTACAGGGATCCTATGGCTACACCTTC. Amino acid sequence: CASSLQGSYGYTF.